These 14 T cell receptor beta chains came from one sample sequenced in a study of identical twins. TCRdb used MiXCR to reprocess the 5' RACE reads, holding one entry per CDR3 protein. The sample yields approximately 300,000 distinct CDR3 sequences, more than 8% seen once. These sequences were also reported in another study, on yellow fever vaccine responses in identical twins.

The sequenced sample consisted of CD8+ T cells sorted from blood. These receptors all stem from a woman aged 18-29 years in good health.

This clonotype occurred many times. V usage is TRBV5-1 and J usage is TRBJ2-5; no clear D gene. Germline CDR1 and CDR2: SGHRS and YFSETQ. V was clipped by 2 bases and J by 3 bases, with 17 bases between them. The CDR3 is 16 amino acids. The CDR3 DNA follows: TGCGCCAGCAGCTTTGTCTTGTCCGGAGTTGAAGAGACCCAGTACTTC. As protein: CASSFVLSGVEETQYF.

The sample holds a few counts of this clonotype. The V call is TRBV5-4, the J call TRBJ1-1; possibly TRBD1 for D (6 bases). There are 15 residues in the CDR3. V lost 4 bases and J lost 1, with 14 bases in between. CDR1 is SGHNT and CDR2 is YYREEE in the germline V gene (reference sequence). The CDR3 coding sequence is TGTGCCAGCAGCCCCCAGGGGCAGGGGAACACTGAAGCTTTCTTT. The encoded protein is CASSPQGQGNTEAFF.

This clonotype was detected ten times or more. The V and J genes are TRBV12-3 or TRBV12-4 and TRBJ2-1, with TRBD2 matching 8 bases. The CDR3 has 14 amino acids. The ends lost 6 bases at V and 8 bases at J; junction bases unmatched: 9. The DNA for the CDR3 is TGTGCCAGCAGCCCGGGGGGGAACGGCTATGAGCAGTTCTTC. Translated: CASSPGGNGYEQFF.

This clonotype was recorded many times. In DNA, the CDR3 is TGTGCCAGCAGGGGACTAGCGGGGGATGAGCAGTTCTTC. Amino acids: CASRGLAGDEQFF. The chain combines TRBV28 with TRBJ2-1; 14 bases map to TRBD2. Germline-derived CDR1 and CDR2 are MDHEN and SYDVKM. After removal of 6 bases from V and 8 bases from J, the junction contained 0 bases not matched to a gene. This CDR3 has 13 amino acids.

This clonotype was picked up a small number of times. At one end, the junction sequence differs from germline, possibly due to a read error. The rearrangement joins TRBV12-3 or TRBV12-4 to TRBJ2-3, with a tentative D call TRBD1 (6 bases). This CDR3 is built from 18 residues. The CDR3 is CAISPPLYGQQNTDTQYF. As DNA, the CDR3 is TGTGCCATCAGTCCTCCTTTATATGGACAGCAGAACACAGATACGCAGTATTTT.

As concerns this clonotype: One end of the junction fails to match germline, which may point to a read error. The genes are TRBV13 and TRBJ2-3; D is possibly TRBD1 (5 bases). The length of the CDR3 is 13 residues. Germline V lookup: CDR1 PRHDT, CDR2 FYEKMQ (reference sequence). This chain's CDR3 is CASRDTPADTQCF. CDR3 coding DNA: TGTGCCAGCAGGGACACTCCCGCAGATACGCAGTGTTTT.

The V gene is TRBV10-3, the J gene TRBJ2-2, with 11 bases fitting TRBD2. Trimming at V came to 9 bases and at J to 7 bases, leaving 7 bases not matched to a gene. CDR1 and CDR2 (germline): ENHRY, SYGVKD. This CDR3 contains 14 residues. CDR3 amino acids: CAIGPTSGDGELFF. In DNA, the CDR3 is TGTGCCATAGGACCGACTAGCGGGGACGGGGAGCTGTTTTTT.

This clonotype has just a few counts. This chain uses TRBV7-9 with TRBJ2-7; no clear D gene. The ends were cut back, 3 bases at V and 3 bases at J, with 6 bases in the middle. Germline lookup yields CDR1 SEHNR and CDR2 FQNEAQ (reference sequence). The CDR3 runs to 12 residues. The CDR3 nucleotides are TGTGCCAGCAGCTTTGTTGGCTACGAGCAGTACTTC. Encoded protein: CASSFVGYEQYF.

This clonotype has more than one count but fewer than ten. Here the CDR3 DNA reads TGCAGCGTTGAATTAGAGGCCTCAGGGGCTTTCTTT. Translation: CSVELEASGAFF. This chain connects TRBV29-1 to TRBJ1-1; D is perhaps TRBD1 (5 bases). V lost 2 bases to trimming and J lost 11 bases, with 15 bases between them. The CDR3 totals 12 residues. Germline V CDR1 and CDR2: SQVTM, ANQGSEA.

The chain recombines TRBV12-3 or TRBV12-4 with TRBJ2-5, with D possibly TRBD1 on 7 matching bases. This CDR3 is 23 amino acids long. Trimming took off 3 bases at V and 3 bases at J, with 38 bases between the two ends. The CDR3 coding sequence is TGTGCCAGCAGTTTCTTTCGGCCCGGCCACGGGGGCAGGACCGGGACAGAAAAAGAGACCCAGTACTTC. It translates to CASSFFRPGHGGRTGTEKETQYF.

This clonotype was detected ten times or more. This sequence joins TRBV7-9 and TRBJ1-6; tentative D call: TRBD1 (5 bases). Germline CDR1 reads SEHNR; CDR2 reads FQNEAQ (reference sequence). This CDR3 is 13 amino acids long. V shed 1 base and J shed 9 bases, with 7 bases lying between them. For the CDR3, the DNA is TGTGCCAGCAGCTTAGATGGGGGTTCACCCCTCCACTTT. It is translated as CASSLDGGSPLHF.

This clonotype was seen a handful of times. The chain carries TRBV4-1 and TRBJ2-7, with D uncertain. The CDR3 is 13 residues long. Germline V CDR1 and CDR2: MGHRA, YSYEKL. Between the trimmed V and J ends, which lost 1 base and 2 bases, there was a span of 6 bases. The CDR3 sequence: CASSQGDTYEQYF. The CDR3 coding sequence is TGCGCCAGCAGCCAAGGCGATACCTACGAGCAGTACTTC.

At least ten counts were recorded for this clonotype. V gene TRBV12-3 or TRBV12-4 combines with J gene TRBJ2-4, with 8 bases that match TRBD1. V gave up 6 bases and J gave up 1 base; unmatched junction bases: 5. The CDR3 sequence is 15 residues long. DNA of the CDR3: TGTGCCAGCAGCGGACAGGGCCCGGCCAAAAACATTCAGTACTTC. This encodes CASSGQGPAKNIQYF.

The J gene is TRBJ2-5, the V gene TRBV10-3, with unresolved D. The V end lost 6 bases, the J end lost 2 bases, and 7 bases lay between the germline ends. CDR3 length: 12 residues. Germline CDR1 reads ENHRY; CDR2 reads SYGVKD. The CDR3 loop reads CAIRGFQETQYF. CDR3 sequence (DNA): TGTGCCATCAGAGGCTTTCAAGAGACCCAGTACTTC.